This paragraph reports one T cell receptor (beta chain). What it binds is not known. V was pared by 6 bases and J by 4 bases, with 3 bases of the junction left unmatched. The CDR3 extends over 13 amino acids. Per germline, CDR1 SNHLY and CDR2 FYNNEI. Some clones are missing from TCRdb's copy, which holds only in-frame ones; the method was immunoSEQ multiplex PCR. Of some 200,000 clones listed, 85% to 95% are singletons. This specimen belongs to a study of cytomegalovirus exposure and HLA in healthy donors. On the study more broadly: The roughly 110 validation repertoires used the same platform as the approximately 670 first-cohort repertoires (as reported by a later analysis).

Study-wide results and limits: High sensitivity and specificity were reportedly achieved when the classifier diagnosed cytomegalovirus status. The study recorded 150 to 200 TCR beta chains that were cytomegalovirus-associated. Usually a TCR sequence was rare, but some public TCRs were found in many donors.

Specimen: PBMCs. The rearrangement uses TRBV2 and TRBJ2-7; 10 nucleotides align to TRBD1. The clonotype comes from a woman younger than 35 in good health and CMV-seronegative. This CDR3 is CASRDRGTYEQYF. The CDR3 bases are TGTGCCAGCAGGGACAGGGGGACTTACGAGCAGTACTTC.